A single sample gave rise to the 15 T cell receptor beta chains below, sequenced in a study of blood T cell repertoires in COVID-19. Sequenced by immunoSEQ multiplex PCR; TCRdb stores in-frame clones only, minus some. Of about 170,000 clones listed, approximately 92% were seen once; the top ten hold over 3.5%. The sequenced sample was peripheral blood. These receptors were collected from a woman in her forties or fifties with acute or convalescent COVID-19.

V gene TRBV5-1 combines with J gene TRBJ1-4; maybe TRBD1 (5 bases). The CDR3 has 15 amino acids. With 0 bases removed from V and 8 bases from J, the gap between germline ends came to 14 bases. Germline V gives CDR1 SGHRS, CDR2 YFSETQ. The CDR3 DNA sequence: TGCGCCAGCAGCTTGGACTTTAGGGGATTCGAAAAACTGTTTTTT. Translation gives CASSLDFRGFEKLFF.

The count of this clone is one. The CDR3 spells CASSQPTGVGYTF. The CDR3 DNA reads as TGCGCCAGCAGCCAGCCCACAGGGGTCGGCTACACCTTC. The V gene is TRBV4-1, the J gene TRBJ1-2; 7 nucleotides agree with TRBD1. After removal of 3 bases from V and 8 bases from J, the junction contained 6 bases not matched to a gene. The V gene's germline CDR1 is MGHRA and CDR2 YSYEKL. The CDR3 totals 13 residues.

V and J are TRBV7-2 and TRBJ1-5; TRBD1 matches 7 bases. CDR3 size: 15 residues. The trim removed 6 bases at V and 5 bases at J, leaving 10 bases unmatched. The germline gives CDR1 SGHTA, CDR2 FQGNSA. CDR3 sequence reads: CASRGGGGQHQPQHF. The DNA for the CDR3 is TGTGCCAGCAGGGGCGGGGGGGGACAGCATCAGCCCCAGCATTTT.

This chain joins TRBV24-1 and TRBJ1-5; maybe TRBD1 (6 bases). V lost 5 bases and J lost 3, with 13 bases in between. The CDR3 length is 15 residues. Germline CDR1 is KGHDR and CDR2 is SFDVKD. The CDR3 sequence: CATSVAGDLNQPQHF. CDR3 bases: TGTGCCACCAGTGTCGCAGGGGACCTCAATCAGCCCCAGCATTTT.

The J gene is TRBJ2-7, the V gene TRBV28, with 8 bases lining up with TRBD1. The CDR3 is 13 amino acids. Germline assignment: CDR1 MDHEN and CDR2 SYDVKM. V trimming: 3 bases; J trimming: 7 bases; junction bases outside the gene matches: 5. CDR3 in amino acids: CASSLTGVREQYF. The DNA for the CDR3 is TGTGCCAGCAGTTTGACAGGGGTCCGGGAGCAGTACTTC.

J is TRBJ1-1 and V is TRBV7-9, with D possibly TRBD1 on 6 matching bases. Trimming cost V 0 bases and J 5 bases, with 13 bases left between them. The CDR3 has 15 residues. Germline V gene sequence: CDR1 SEHNR, CDR2 FQNEAQ (reference sequence). Here the CDR3 reads CASSLAGTSPTEAFF. The CDR3 coding sequence is TGTGCCAGCAGCTTAGCGGGGACATCTCCTACTGAAGCTTTCTTT.

The chain combines TRBV5-1 with TRBJ2-5; possible D gene TRBD1, 6 bases. This CDR3 spans 15 amino acids. Germline V lookup: CDR1 SGHRS, CDR2 YFSETQ. V was cut by 1 base and J by 1 base, with 11 bases left in between. DNA of the CDR3: TGCGCCAGCAGCTTGCTGGGGACACCCCAAGAGACCCAGTACTTC. As protein: CASSLLGTPQETQYF.

This chain uses TRBV27 with TRBJ1-2; TRBD1 aligns across 8 bases. Per germline, CDR1 MNHEY and CDR2 SMNVEV (reference sequence). V lost 6 bases and J lost 6; bases outside the gene matches: 6. This CDR3 has 13 residues. The CDR3 sequence is CASSPRGQNGYTF. The CDR3 nucleotides read TGTGCCAGCAGCCCCAGGGGGCAGAATGGCTACACCTTC.

The rearrangement uses TRBV28 and TRBJ2-7, with TRBD1 matching 10 bases. Looked up from germline, CDR1 is MDHEN and CDR2 is SYDVKM. The CDR3 spans 14 residues. The V segment lost 6 bases and the J segment 9 bases; nucleotides outside the gene matches: 11. The CDR3 sequence is CASSPGTGAYGQYF. CDR3 nucleotides: TGTGCCAGCAGCCCCGGGACAGGGGCCTATGGGCAGTACTTC.

The rearrangement uses TRBV4-3 and TRBJ2-1; no reliable D call. The CDR3 covers 15 residues. CDR1 is LGHNA and CDR2 is YSLEER in the germline V gene. Trimming left V 0 bases short and J 7 bases short, with 13 bases between. CDR3 nucleotides: TGCGCCAGCAGCCAAGATCCAGGCAGAGTAAATGAGCAGTTCTTC. It yields the protein CASSQDPGRVNEQFF.

V gene TRBV4-2 combines with J gene TRBJ2-7; 9 bases line up with TRBD1. Germline values: CDR1 LGHNA, CDR2 YNFKEQ. The CDR3 runs 16 residues. Trimming took 3 bases from V and 5 from J; bases not matched to a gene: 11. CDR3 protein: CASSHPPGTGSHEQYF. For the CDR3, the DNA is TGTGCCAGCAGCCATCCCCCCGGGACAGGGTCCCACGAGCAGTACTTC.

The chain carries TRBV27 and TRBJ1-5; the D gene is possibly TRBD1 (5 bases). The length of the CDR3 is 14 residues. CDR1 is MNHEY and CDR2 is SMNVEV in the germline V gene (reference sequence). The V and J ends lost 2 bases and 2 bases respectively, with 7 bases between them. The chain's CDR3 is CASSLGGGNQPQHF. DNA for the CDR3: TGTGCCAGCAGTTTAGGGGGGGGCAATCAGCCCCAGCATTTT.

J is TRBJ1-6 and V is TRBV30; 9 nucleotides match TRBD1. CDR3 length: 14 residues. CDR1 is GTSNPN, CDR2 SVGIG, per germline (reference sequence). The ends lost 3 bases at V and 9 bases at J; junction bases unmatched: 6. CDR3 sequence: CAWSPGQGSSPLHF. The CDR3 bases are TGTGCCTGGAGCCCGGGACAGGGAAGTTCACCCCTCCACTTT.

V gene TRBV9 combines with J gene TRBJ2-7, with 7 bases aligning to TRBD2. Germline CDR1 and CDR2: SGDLS and YYNGEE. V was pared by 3 bases and J by 6 bases, with 9 bases of the junction left unmatched. The CDR3 length is 14 residues. CDR3 region: CASSALLWGGEQYF. CDR3 coding DNA: TGTGCCAGCAGCGCGCTCCTCTGGGGGGGCGAGCAGTACTTC.

The genes are TRBV30 and TRBJ1-1; weak D call: TRBD1 (5 bases). The germline CDR1 and CDR2 sequences are GTSNPN and SVGIG (reference sequence). V shed 1 base and J shed 5 bases, with 14 bases lying between them. This CDR3 comprises 14 residues. CDR3 in amino acids: CAWSERGMGTEAFF. CDR3 bases: TGTGCCTGGAGTGAAAGGGGTATGGGGACTGAAGCTTTCTTT.